A selection of T cell receptor beta chains follows, all from one sample in a study of vaccination effects on CD4 cells after COVID-19. Their antigens remain unidentified. Data came from immunoSEQ multiplex PCR; TCRdb stores just in-frame clones and leaves some out. The sample has 13,000 or so clones, 73% seen once. The source material was CD4+ T cells from PBMCs cultured with HCoV-NL63 spike peptides, sampled after COVID-19 vaccination. Every receptor here comes from a human donor who had a prior SARS-CoV-2 infection. CDR3s include the opening cysteine and the closing phenylalanine or tryptophan.

j_call v_call cdr3_aa
TRBJ2-3 TRBV7-3 CASSSGRGGVADTQYF
TRBJ2-7 TRBV6-5 CASSYQGTSGPYEQYF
TRBJ2-2 TRBV9 CASSVPLGRGTGELFF
TRBJ2-6 TRBV19 CASNEVDSGANVLTF
TRBJ1-1 TRBV30 CAWSRDSNTEAFF
TRBJ1-1 TRBV18 CASSPAGGNEAFF
TRBJ2-5 TRBV4-3 CASSQGVGYQETQYF
TRBJ2-3 TRBV10-3 CAISDLRGENTQYF
TRBJ2-5 TRBV7-2 CASSFNRAGVETQYF
TRBJ2-7 TRBV5-1 CASSFSTGGFYEQYF
TRBJ2-3 TRBV6-5 CASSYGGGEIPDTQYF
TRBJ1-2 TRBV19 CASSPRGAHGYTF
TRBJ2-7 TRBV6-1 CASSERDFSSYEQYF
TRBJ2-5 TRBV7-2 CASSSRTGTGGETQYF
TRBJ2-3 TRBV18 CASSPRRTDTQYF
TRBJ2-1 TRBV14 CASSQESHTYNEQFF
TRBJ1-5 TRBV10-3 CAIREGGDQPQHF
TRBJ1-1 TRBV7-2 CASSLVGTGGMNTEAFF
TRBJ2-2 TRBV7-8 CASSLGTVRNTGELFF
TRBJ2-2 TRBV24-1 CATRQTGEGTGELFF
TRBJ2-1 TRBV11-3 CASSLGWEAGYNEQFF
TRBJ2-3 TRBV12-3/TRBV12-4 CASSLFSTDTQYF
TRBJ2-1 TRBV11-2 CASSSPGGGGWSNEQFF
TRBJ2-3 TRBV6-2/TRBV6-3 CASSYFPDRDLGDTQYF
TRBJ2-1 TRBV7-8 CASLSDSFRNEQFF
TRBJ1-2 TRBV6-2/TRBV6-3 CASSYSAGGAVVGYTF
TRBJ2-2 TRBV5-4 CASSLAPGGSTGELFF
TRBJ1-4 TRBV4-1 CASSQDPLAGTTNEKLFF
TRBJ2-5 TRBV29-1 CSASLAAETQYF
TRBJ2-7 TRBV5-4 CASSLGLEYNEQYF
TRBJ2-7 TRBV4-3 CASSQRTGYEQYF
TRBJ2-3 TRBV5-4 CASSAGTSLTDTQYF
TRBJ2-7 TRBV6-5 CASSRRDRSYEQYF
TRBJ1-2 TRBV27 CASSLSGGGFYGYTF
TRBJ2-2 TRBV19 CASTPTWSLPTGELFF
TRBJ2-5 TRBV5-4 CASSLGRPETQYF
TRBJ1-1 TRBV9 CASSRNPVTDEAFF
TRBJ1-4 TRBV11-2 CASSLDPPQGVISTNEKLFF
TRBJ2-5 TRBV12-3/TRBV12-4 CASSSGQGETQYF
TRBJ1-1 TRBV6-5 CASSYADSLMNTEAFF
TRBJ2-2 TRBV5-4 CASNYKGTGELFF
TRBJ2-3 TRBV5-1 CASSFLSTDTQYF
TRBJ2-3 TRBV5-4 CASSLSSDSPQYF
TRBJ1-5 TRBV12-3/TRBV12-4 CASSLNRNQPQHF
TRBJ2-7 TRBV12-3/TRBV12-4 CASKGDRTYEQYF